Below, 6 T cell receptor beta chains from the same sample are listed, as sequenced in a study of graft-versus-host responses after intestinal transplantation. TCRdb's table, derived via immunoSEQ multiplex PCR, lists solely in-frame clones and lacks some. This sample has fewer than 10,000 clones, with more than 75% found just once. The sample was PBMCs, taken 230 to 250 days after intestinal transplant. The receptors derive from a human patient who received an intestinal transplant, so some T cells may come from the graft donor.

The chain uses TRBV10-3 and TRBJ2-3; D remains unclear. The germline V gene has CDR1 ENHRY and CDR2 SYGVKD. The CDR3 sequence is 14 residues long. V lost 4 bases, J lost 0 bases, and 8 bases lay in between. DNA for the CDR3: TGTGCCATCAGTGTGGGGTATAGCACAGATACGCAGTATTTT. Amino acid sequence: CAISVGYSTDTQYF.

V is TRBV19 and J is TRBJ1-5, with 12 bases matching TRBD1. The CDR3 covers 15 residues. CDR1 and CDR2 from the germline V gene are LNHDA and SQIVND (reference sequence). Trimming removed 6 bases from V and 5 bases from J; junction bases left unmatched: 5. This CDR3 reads CASSPGTGGYQPQHF. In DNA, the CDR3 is TGTGCCAGTAGCCCGGGGACAGGGGGCTATCAGCCCCAGCATTTT.

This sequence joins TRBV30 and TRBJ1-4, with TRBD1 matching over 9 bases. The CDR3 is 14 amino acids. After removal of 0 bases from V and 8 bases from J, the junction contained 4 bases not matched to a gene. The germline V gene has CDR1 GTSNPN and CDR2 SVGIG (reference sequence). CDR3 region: CAWSVGGTGEKLFF. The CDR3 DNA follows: TGTGCCTGGAGTGTCGGTGGGACAGGGGAAAAACTGTTTTTT.

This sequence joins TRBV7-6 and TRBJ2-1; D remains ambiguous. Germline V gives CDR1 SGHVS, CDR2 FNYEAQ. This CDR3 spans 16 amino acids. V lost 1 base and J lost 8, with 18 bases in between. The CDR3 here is CASSLGDPSFLYEQFF. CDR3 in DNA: TGTGCCAGCAGCTTAGGAGACCCCTCTTTTTTGTATGAGCAGTTCTTC.

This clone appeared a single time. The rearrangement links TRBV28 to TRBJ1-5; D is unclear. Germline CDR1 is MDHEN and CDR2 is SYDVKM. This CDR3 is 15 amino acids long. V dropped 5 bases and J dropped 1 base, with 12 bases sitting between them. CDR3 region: CASSINGASNQPQHF. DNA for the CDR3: TGTGCCAGCAGTATAAATGGAGCGAGCAATCAGCCCCAGCATTTT.

The CDR3 loop reads CASSLLPQETQYF. For the CDR3, the DNA is TGTGCCAGCAGCTTACTTCCGCAAGAGACCCAGTACTTC. J is TRBJ2-5 and V is TRBV7-6, with D uncertain. The CDR3 spans 13 residues. CDR1 SGHVS and CDR2 FNYEAQ come from the germline V gene. V lost 2 bases and J lost 2, with 6 bases in between. The full variable domain, with the rest looked up from reference TRBV7-6 and TRBJ2-5, is GAGVSQSPRYKVTKRGQDVALRCDPISGHVSLYWYRQALGQGPEFLTYFNYEAQQDKSGLPNDRFSAERPEGSISTLTIQRTEQRDSAMYRCASSLLPQETQYFGPGTRLLVL.